These 4 T cell receptor beta chains originate from one sample sequenced in a study of Graves' ophthalmopathy and Graves' hyperthyroidism. Scientists amplified the TCR beta CDR3 regions from RNA transcripts. A first-round RT-PCR used HTBI primers, followed by a second-round multiplex PCR. TCRdb called the multiplex PCR reads again in MiXCR, with one record for every CDR3 protein. The repertoire includes over 200,000 distinct CDR3 sequences, under 30% of them detected once, and around 9.8% sits in the top ten. The sample was peripheral blood. The source is a man between 45 and 60 years old with Graves' ophthalmopathy.

This clonotype was recorded at least ten times. This chain links TRBV19 with TRBJ1-6, with D unresolved. The CDR3 has 15 amino acids. CDR1 and CDR2 (germline): LNHDA, SQIVND (reference sequence). V was cut by 6 bases and J by 8 bases, with 17 bases left in between. DNA for the CDR3: TGTGCCAGTAGGTTGCGACCCCACGGCGATTCACCCCTCCACTTT. This translates into CASRLRPHGDSPLHF.

This clonotype was seen ten or more times. The V call is TRBV12-3 or TRBV12-4, the J call TRBJ2-6; maybe TRBD1 (5 bases). The CDR3 has 16 amino acids. V was shortened by 5 bases and J by 3 bases, with 14 bases between the two germline ends. CDR3 sequence: CASSQWGERGANVLTF. The CDR3 DNA sequence: TGTGCCAGCAGTCAATGGGGCGAGCGTGGGGCCAACGTCCTGACTTTC.

This clonotype was counted at least ten times. V gene TRBV18 combines with J gene TRBJ1-1; TRBD1 matches at 7 bases. V dropped 1 base and J dropped 1; count of bases not matched to a gene: 12. This CDR3 contains 18 residues. Germline V gene data show CDR1 as KGHSH and CDR2 as LQKENI. The CDR3 coding sequence is TGTGCCAGCTCACCACAGGCGACCAGGGGGAAAGGGAACACTGAAGCTTTCTTT. Protein product: CASSPQATRGKGNTEAFF.

This clonotype was counted at least ten times. The chain uses TRBV13 and TRBJ2-7, with TRBD2 matching over 9 bases. The V gene end was trimmed by 0 bases and the J gene end by 3 bases; junction bases not matched to a gene: 12. The CDR3 is made up of 18 amino acids. CDR1 and CDR2 (germline): PRHDT, FYEKMQ (reference sequence). CDR3 loop: CASSLGPQTSGLNYEQYF. The CDR3 DNA follows: TGTGCCAGCAGCTTAGGACCCCAGACTAGCGGACTTAACTACGAGCAGTACTTC.